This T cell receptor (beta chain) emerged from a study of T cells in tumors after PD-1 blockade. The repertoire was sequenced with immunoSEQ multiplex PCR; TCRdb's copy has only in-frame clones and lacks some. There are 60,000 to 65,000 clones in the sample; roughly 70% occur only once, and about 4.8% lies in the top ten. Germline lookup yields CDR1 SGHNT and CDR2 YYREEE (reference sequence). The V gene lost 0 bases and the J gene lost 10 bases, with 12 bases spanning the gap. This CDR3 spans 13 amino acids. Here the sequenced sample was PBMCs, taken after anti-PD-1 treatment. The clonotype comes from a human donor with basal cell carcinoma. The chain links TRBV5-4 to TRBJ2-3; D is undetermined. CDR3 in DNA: TGTGCCAGCAGCTTGGACACGGGTCTAGCGCAGTATTTT. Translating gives CASSLDTGLAQYF.